These T cell receptor beta chains were read from a single sample in a study of early T cells in non-severe SARS-CoV-2 infection. TCRdb processed the 5' RACE reads anew with MiXCR; each CDR3 protein has one entry. The sample has around 50,000 distinct CDR3 sequences; around an eighth are singletons. Sequenced material: whole blood. These receptors were obtained from an adult who was a healthcare worker with PCR-confirmed SARS-CoV-2 infection or an uninfected control (not recorded which). The CDR3 runs from the conserved cysteine through the conserved F or W. The order of the fields is clone size, J gene, CDR3 length, V gene, D gene, CDR3 protein, CDR3 DNA. D genes are given only for firm matches. The size of a clone is reported for some rows only, either as once, few or many, or as a class for expanded clones.

size: NA; J: TRBJ2-7; length: 13; V: TRBV29-1; D: TRBD2; CDR3: CSVVGSGAYEQYF; DNA: TGCAGCGTTGTCGGTAGCGGGGCATACGAGCAGTACTTC
size: many; J: TRBJ2-7; length: 18; V: TRBV20-1; D: NA; CDR3: CSARDAKGLERSSYEQYF; DNA: TGCAGTGCTAGAGATGCGAAGGGTCTAGAAAGGAGCTCCTACGAGCAGTACTTC
size: NA; J: TRBJ2-7; length: 15; V: TRBV25-1; D: NA; CDR3: CASSESGGASYEQYF; DNA: TGTGCCAGCAGTGAATCCGGTGGAGCCTCCTACGAGCAGTACTTC
size: many; J: TRBJ2-2; length: 14; V: TRBV3-1; D: NA; CDR3: CASSPGAATGELFF; DNA: TGTGCCAGCAGCCCGGGGGCGGCCACCGGGGAGCTGTTTTTT
size: NA; J: TRBJ2-1; length: 14; V: TRBV29-1; D: TRBD1; CDR3: CSVEGGTGADEQFF; DNA: TGCAGCGTTGAAGGTGGGACAGGGGCCGATGAGCAGTTCTTC
size: many; J: TRBJ2-2; length: 16; V: TRBV19; D: NA; CDR3: CASTSAGGSNTGELFF; DNA: TGTGCCAGTACGTCAGCAGGCGGATCGAACACCGGGGAGCTGTTTTTT
size: many; J: TRBJ2-1; length: 17; V: TRBV7-8; D: NA; CDR3: CASSATARGWIYNEQFF; DNA: TGTGCCAGCAGCGCCACAGCTCGAGGGTGGATATACAATGAGCAGTTCTTC
size: many; J: TRBJ1-3; length: 14; V: TRBV12-3/TRBV12-4; D: NA; CDR3: CASSRTGVRNTIYF; DNA: TGTGCCAGCAGCCGCACGGGTGTTAGAAACACCATATATTTT
size: many; J: TRBJ2-5; length: 14; V: TRBV9; D: TRBD1; CDR3: CASSGGQNQETQYF; DNA: TGTGCCAGCAGCGGGGGACAGAACCAAGAGACCCAGTACTTC
size: many; J: TRBJ1-4; length: 14; V: TRBV18; D: NA; CDR3: CASSPGTKGEKLFF; DNA: TGTGCCAGCTCACCCGGGACAAAGGGTGAAAAACTGTTTTTT
size: NA; J: TRBJ2-3; length: 16; V: TRBV12-3/TRBV12-4; D: NA; CDR3: CASSLGDRAGGDTQYF; DNA: TGTGCCAGCAGTCTGGGGGACAGGGCGGGGGGAGATACGCAGTATTTT
size: many; J: TRBJ2-1; length: 12; V: TRBV5-6; D: NA; CDR3: CASSSALNEQFF; DNA: TGTGCCAGCAGCTCAGCGCTCAATGAGCAGTTCTTC
size: few; J: TRBJ1-2; length: 15; V: TRBV7-9; D: NA; CDR3: CASSLASGRNYGYTF; DNA: TGTGCCAGCAGCTTAGCTTCAGGACGAAACTATGGCTACACCTTC
size: many; J: TRBJ1-6; length: 17; V: TRBV6-6; D: NA; CDR3: CASSYPRSSSPNSPLHF; DNA: TGTGCCAGCAGTTATCCCAGATCCTCCTCACCTAATTCACCCCTCCACTTT
size: NA; J: TRBJ1-2; length: 12; V: TRBV2; D: NA; CDR3: CASRGVSYGYTF; DNA: TGTGCCAGCAGGGGGGTGTCGTATGGCTACACCTTC
size: few; J: TRBJ1-2; length: 14; V: TRBV6-5; D: NA; CDR3: CASGGGERGYGYTF; DNA: TGTGCCAGTGGGGGCGGGGAGCGAGGCTATGGCTACACCTTC
size: many; J: TRBJ1-6; length: 17; V: TRBV5-1; D: TRBD1; CDR3: CASRSIDRLSGGSPLHF; DNA: TGCGCCAGCAGATCTATTGACAGGCTTTCAGGGGGTTCACCCCTCCACTTT
size: NA; J: TRBJ2-6; length: 19; V: TRBV12-3/TRBV12-4; D: NA; CDR3: CASSSQWGAHLSGANVLTF; DNA: TGTGCCAGCAGTTCCCAGTGGGGGGCTCACCTCTCTGGGGCCAACGTCCTGACTTTC
size: many; J: TRBJ1-1; length: 13; V: TRBV12-3/TRBV12-4; D: NA; CDR3: CASTDNLGTEAFF; DNA: TGTGCCAGCACCGATAACCTGGGCACTGAAGCTTTCTTT
size: NA; J: TRBJ1-4; length: 16; V: TRBV7-9; D: TRBD1; CDR3: CASSPARVTGSEKLFF; DNA: TGTGCCAGCAGCCCCGCCAGGGTGACAGGGTCCGAAAAACTGTTTTTT
size: many; J: TRBJ2-7; length: 14; V: TRBV3-1; D: TRBD2; CDR3: CASSHLGGTYEQYF; DNA: TGTGCCAGCAGCCACTTGGGGGGGACCTACGAGCAGTACTTC
size: many; J: TRBJ2-1; length: 15; V: TRBV24-1; D: NA; CDR3: CATSDLSVGGNEQFF; DNA: TGTGCCACCAGTGATTTGTCGGTTGGGGGGAATGAGCAGTTCTTC
size: NA; J: TRBJ1-2; length: 15; V: TRBV5-5; D: NA; CDR3: CASSSRGDHDYGYTF; DNA: TGTGCCAGCAGCTCCCGGGGGGATCATGACTATGGCTACACCTTC
size: many; J: TRBJ2-1; length: 15; V: TRBV7-6; D: TRBD2; CDR3: CASSRLAGGLDEQFF; DNA: TGTGCCAGCAGCCGCCTAGCGGGGGGGCTGGATGAGCAGTTCTTC
size: many; J: TRBJ2-1; length: 15; V: TRBV9; D: TRBD2; CDR3: CASSVGTSGSNEQFF; DNA: TGTGCCAGCAGCGTAGGGACTAGCGGGAGTAACGAGCAGTTCTTC
size: NA; J: TRBJ2-7; length: 14; V: TRBV6-5; D: NA; CDR3: CASRRQASSYEQYF; DNA: TGTGCCAGCAGGCGACAGGCGAGCTCCTACGAGCAGTACTTC
size: few; J: TRBJ2-7; length: 14; V: TRBV18; D: NA; CDR3: CASSPAGEEDEQYF; DNA: TGTGCCAGCTCACCGGCAGGGGAGGAGGACGAGCAGTACTTC
size: few; J: TRBJ2-7; length: 12; V: TRBV28; D: NA; CDR3: CASSSGPLEQYF; DNA: TGTGCCAGCAGTTCCGGTCCCTTGGAGCAGTACTTC
size: NA; J: TRBJ2-7; length: 11; V: TRBV29-1; D: NA; CDR3: CSVSGLYEQYF; DNA: TGCAGCGTTTCAGGGCTCTACGAGCAGTACTTC
size: NA; J: TRBJ1-2; length: 13; V: TRBV27; D: TRBD1; CDR3: CASSLTGQGGYTF; DNA: TGTGCCAGCAGTTTGACGGGACAGGGAGGCTACACCTTC
size: many; J: TRBJ1-1; length: 12; V: TRBV2; D: NA; CDR3: CASSGELGEAFF; DNA: TGTGCCAGCAGTGGGGAGCTTGGTGAAGCTTTCTTT
size: NA; J: TRBJ2-7; length: 13; V: TRBV18; D: NA; CDR3: CASSPRGPYEQYF; DNA: TGTGCCAGCTCCCCGCGAGGGCCCTACGAGCAGTACTTC
size: NA; J: TRBJ2-3; length: 16; V: TRBV5-6; D: NA; CDR3: CASSTQASLRLDTQYF; DNA: TGTGCCAGCAGCACACAAGCTAGCCTCAGGCTGGATACGCAGTATTTT
size: many; J: TRBJ1-1; length: 16; V: TRBV6-1; D: NA; CDR3: CASRSRGSGVDTEAFF; DNA: TGTGCCAGCAGAAGTAGGGGCAGTGGGGTTGACACTGAAGCTTTCTTT
size: many; J: TRBJ2-7; length: 14; V: TRBV3-1; D: NA; CDR3: CASSQRGSTYEQYF; DNA: TGTGCCAGCAGCCAAAGGGGGAGTACCTACGAGCAGTACTTC
size: NA; J: TRBJ2-2; length: 16; V: TRBV29-1; D: NA; CDR3: CSARPPGTANTGELFF; DNA: TGCAGCGCCCGCCCACCCGGGACGGCGAACACCGGGGAGCTGTTTTTT
size: many; J: TRBJ2-1; length: 16; V: TRBV7-3; D: TRBD2; CDR3: CASSLASGLGYNEQFF; DNA: TGTGCCAGCAGCTTAGCCTCGGGACTAGGCTACAATGAGCAGTTCTTC
size: NA; J: TRBJ2-3; length: 18; V: TRBV5-1; D: TRBD1; CDR3: CASSLGGTRGQATDTQYF; DNA: TGCGCCAGCAGCTTGGGTGGCACCCGGGGACAGGCCACAGATACGCAGTATTTT
size: few; J: TRBJ2-3; length: 15; V: TRBV5-6; D: NA; CDR3: CASSFAGQNRDTQYF; DNA: TGTGCCAGCAGCTTTGCGGGGCAGAACCGAGATACGCAGTATTTT
size: NA; J: TRBJ2-1; length: 12; V: TRBV2; D: NA; CDR3: CASSGTGGEQFF; DNA: TGTGCCAGCAGTGGGACCGGAGGCGAGCAGTTCTTC
size: NA; J: TRBJ2-3; length: 14; V: TRBV7-3; D: NA; CDR3: CASSLNGAGDTQYF; DNA: TGTGCCAGCAGCTTAAATGGTGCGGGAGATACGCAGTATTTT
size: many; J: TRBJ2-5; length: 12; V: TRBV7-9; D: NA; CDR3: CASSLSGETQYF; DNA: TGTGCCAGCAGCTTAAGCGGGGAGACCCAGTACTTC
size: many; J: TRBJ2-3; length: 15; V: TRBV20-1; D: TRBD2; CDR3: CSARVGGGGTDTQYF; DNA: TGCAGTGCTAGAGTCGGGGGGGGTGGCACAGATACGCAGTATTTT
size: NA; J: TRBJ2-5; length: 14; V: TRBV11-2; D: NA; CDR3: CASSSPRGLETQYF; DNA: TGTGCCAGCAGCTCACCCCGGGGGCTTGAGACCCAGTACTTC
size: many; J: TRBJ2-3; length: 14; V: TRBV5-4; D: NA; CDR3: CASSFGRKTDTQYF; DNA: TGTGCCAGCAGCTTTGGGCGGAAAACAGATACGCAGTATTTT
size: NA; J: TRBJ2-7; length: 15; V: TRBV28; D: NA; CDR3: CASSDTGARAYEQYF; DNA: TGTGCCAGCAGTGACACGGGTGCCAGGGCCTACGAGCAGTACTTC